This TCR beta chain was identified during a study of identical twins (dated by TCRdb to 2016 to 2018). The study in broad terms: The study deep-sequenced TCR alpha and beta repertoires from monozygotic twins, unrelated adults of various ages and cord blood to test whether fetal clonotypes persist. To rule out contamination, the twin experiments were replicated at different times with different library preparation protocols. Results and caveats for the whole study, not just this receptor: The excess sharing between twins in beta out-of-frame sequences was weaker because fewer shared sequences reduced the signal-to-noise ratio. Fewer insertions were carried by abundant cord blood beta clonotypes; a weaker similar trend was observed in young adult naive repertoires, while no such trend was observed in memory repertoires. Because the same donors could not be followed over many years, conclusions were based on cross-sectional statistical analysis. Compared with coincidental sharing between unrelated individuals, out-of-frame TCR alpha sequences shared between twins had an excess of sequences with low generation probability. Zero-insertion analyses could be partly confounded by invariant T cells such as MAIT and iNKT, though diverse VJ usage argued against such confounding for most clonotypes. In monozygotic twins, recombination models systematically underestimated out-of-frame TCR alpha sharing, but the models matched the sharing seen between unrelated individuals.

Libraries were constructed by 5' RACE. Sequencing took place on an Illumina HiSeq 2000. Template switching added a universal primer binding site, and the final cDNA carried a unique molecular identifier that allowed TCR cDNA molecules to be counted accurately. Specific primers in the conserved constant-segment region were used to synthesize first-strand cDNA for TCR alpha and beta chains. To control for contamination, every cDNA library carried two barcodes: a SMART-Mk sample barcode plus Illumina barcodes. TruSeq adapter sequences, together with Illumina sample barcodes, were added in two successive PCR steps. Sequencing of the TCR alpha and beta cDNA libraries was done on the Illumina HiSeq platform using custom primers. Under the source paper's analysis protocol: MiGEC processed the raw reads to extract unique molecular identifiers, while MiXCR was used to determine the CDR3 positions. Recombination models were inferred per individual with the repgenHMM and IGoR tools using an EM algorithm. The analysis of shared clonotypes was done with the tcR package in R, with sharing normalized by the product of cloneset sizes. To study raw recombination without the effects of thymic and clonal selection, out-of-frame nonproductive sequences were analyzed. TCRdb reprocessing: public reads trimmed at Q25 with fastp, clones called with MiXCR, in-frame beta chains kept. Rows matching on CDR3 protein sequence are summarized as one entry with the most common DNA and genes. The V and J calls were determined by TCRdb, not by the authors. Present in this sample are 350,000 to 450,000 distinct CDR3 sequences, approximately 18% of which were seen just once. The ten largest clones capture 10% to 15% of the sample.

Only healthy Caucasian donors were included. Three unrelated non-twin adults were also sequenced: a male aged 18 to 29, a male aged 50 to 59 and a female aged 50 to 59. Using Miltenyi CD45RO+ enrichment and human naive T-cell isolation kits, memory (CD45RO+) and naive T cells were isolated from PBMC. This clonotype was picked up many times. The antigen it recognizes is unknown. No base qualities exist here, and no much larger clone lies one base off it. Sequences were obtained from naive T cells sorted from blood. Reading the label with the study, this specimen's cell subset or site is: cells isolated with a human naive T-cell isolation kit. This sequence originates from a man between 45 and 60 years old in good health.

The nucleotide sequence reads TGCAGTGCTAGATTATCAGGGCTACTCTCCTACGAGCAGTACTTC. The resulting protein is CSARLSGLLSYEQYF. Recombination linked TRBV20-1 to TRBJ2-7; the D region possibly corresponds to TRBD1 (5 bases align). The V end loses 2 bases and the J end loses 0 bases, and a stretch of 14 bases separates them. The germline V gene (reference sequence) supplies CDR1 DFQATT and CDR2 SNEGSKA. The CDR3 starts with the cysteine, ends with the phenylalanine, and has 15 residues. The read is trimmed to its CDR3 DNA, 45 bases read in frame from base 1.